One and the same sample provided the 31 T cell receptor beta chains below, sequenced in a study of shared clonotypes between healthy human individuals. Repertoires were generated with immunoSEQ multiplex PCR, while TCRdb's copy carries only in-frame clones and drops some. The repertoire holds about 340,000 clones, over 70% seen once, with less than 11% in the top ten. The sample was memory CD4+ T cells sorted from blood. Subset defined: CD45RA-negative fraction. Receptors originate from a man aged 30-40 years in good health.

This chain uses TRBV7-8 with TRBJ2-1, with D perhaps TRBD2 (6 bases). The germline gives CDR1 SGHVS, CDR2 FQNEAQ. This CDR3 spans 13 amino acids. The ends were cut back, 10 bases at V and 6 bases at J, with 16 bases in the middle. The CDR3 sequence: CATTGLISNEQFF. For the CDR3, the DNA is TGTGCCACTACGGGACTTATAAGCAATGAGCAGTTCTTC. Variable domain in full (rest from reference TRBV7-8 and TRBJ2-1): GAGVSQSPRYKVAKRGQDVALRCDPISGHVSLFWYQQALGQGPEFLTYFQNEAQLDKSGLPSDRFFAERPEGSVSTLKIQRTQQEDSAVYLCATTGLISNEQFFGPGTRLTVL.

This clone occurred once. V usage is TRBV4-1 and J usage is TRBJ1-1; D gene ambiguous. The CDR3 has 14 amino acids. Germline V lookup: CDR1 MGHRA, CDR2 YSYEKL. The germline V and J ends were trimmed by 2 bases and 8 bases, with 15 bases remaining between them. CDR3: CASSQLLRRTEAFF. CDR3 nucleotides: TGCGCCAGCAGCCAACTTTTAAGAAGAACAGAAGCTTTCTTT.

This clone was recorded once. The chain employs TRBV29-1 and TRBJ2-3; TRBD2 matches at 11 bases. CDR3 size: 17 residues. The germline V gene encodes CDR1 SQVTM and CDR2 ANQGSEA. The V and J ends lost 7 bases and 2 bases, in that order; junction bases with no gene match: 14. CDR3 protein: CSANRLGTSGNTDTQYF. The CDR3, as DNA: TGCAGCGCTAATAGGTTGGGGACTAGCGGAAACACAGATACGCAGTATTTT.

A note on this clone: Since a much larger clone is just one base distant, this may be a read error. At the DNA level, this CDR3 is encoded by other sequences in the same sample as well. V usage is TRBV2 and J usage is TRBJ2-7; 8 positions match TRBD1. Germline assignment: CDR1 SNHLY and CDR2 FYNNEI. Trimming at V came to 6 bases and at J to 0 bases, leaving 10 bases not matched to a gene. CDR3 length: 16 amino acids. DNA for the CDR3: TGTGCCAGCAGGGGTGCTCCGGGACAGGTCTCCTACGAGCAGTACTTC. This encodes CASRGAPGQVSYEQYF.

The gene calls are TRBV5-4 and TRBJ2-2, with D tentatively TRBD1 or TRBD2 (6 bases each). This CDR3 has 17 amino acids. The germline V gene encodes CDR1 SGHNT and CDR2 YYREEE (reference sequence). The germline V and J ends were trimmed by 4 bases and 2 bases, with 18 bases remaining between them. CDR3 bases: TGTGCCAGCAGCCCCCGGGGCGGGACAACCAACACCGGGGAGCTGTTTTTT. Protein sequence: CASSPRGGTTNTGELFF. The entire variable domain, with the rest obtained from reference TRBV5-4 and TRBJ2-2, is as follows: ETGVTQSPTHLIKTRGQQVTLRCSSQSGHNTVSWYQQALGQGPQFIFQYYREEENGRGNFPPRFSGLQFPNYSSELNVNALELDDSALYLCASSPRGGTTNTGELFFGEGSRLTVL.

CDR3 DNA sequence: TGTGCCAGCGGTCCCCTACCTAACGAGCAGTACTTC. As protein: CASGPLPNEQYF. This chain joins TRBV28 and TRBJ2-7; D gene unclear. From germline, CDR1 is MDHEN and CDR2 SYDVKM. The V and J ends lost 8 bases and 5 bases respectively, with 13 bases between them. The CDR3 is 12 amino acids.

This chain joins TRBV9 and TRBJ2-6; D uncertain. This CDR3 region has 14 residues. Germline V gene data show CDR1 as SGDLS and CDR2 as YYNGEE. Trimming stripped 3 bases from V and 0 bases from J, with 4 bases between. Written as DNA, the CDR3 is TGTGCCAGCAGCGGTTACTCTGGGGCCAACGTCCTGACTTTC. This codes for CASSGYSGANVLTF.

The J gene is TRBJ1-5, the V gene TRBV28; 7 bases align to TRBD1. With 5 bases clipped from V and 6 bases from J, the junction kept 10 bases outside the gene matches. Looked up from germline, CDR1 is MDHEN and CDR2 is SYDVKM. The CDR3 loop spans 15 amino acids. CDR3 sequence (DNA): TGTGCCAGCAGTCTCGCAGGGGGTAGAAGTCAGCCCCAGCATTTT. Amino acid sequence: CASSLAGGRSQPQHF. Variable domain in full (rest from reference TRBV28 and TRBJ1-5): DVKVTQSSRYLVKRTGEKVFLECVQDMDHENMFWYRQDPGLGLRLIYFSYDVKMKEKGDIPEGYSVSREKKERFSLILESASTNQTSMYLCASSLAGGRSQPQHFGDGTRLSIL.

This clone has only one observation. This chain connects TRBV7-2 to TRBJ2-7, with D possibly TRBD2 on 6 matching bases. This CDR3 has 17 amino acids. The V gene lost 1 base and the J gene lost 0 bases, with 16 bases spanning the gap. CDR1 is SGHTA and CDR2 is FQGNSA in the germline V gene. Written as DNA, the CDR3 is TGTGCCAGCAGCTTAGGGACTGTACCGGGACTCTCCTACGAGCAGTACTTC. This translates into CASSLGTVPGLSYEQYF.

This chain joins TRBV5-1 and TRBJ2-1; D is unclear. CDR3 length: 14 amino acids. The V and J ends lost 1 base and 9 bases respectively, with 14 bases between them. Germline lookup yields CDR1 SGHRS and CDR2 YFSETQ. DNA for the CDR3: TGCGCCAGCAGCTTGACCCCGAGACTGGGTGAGCAGTTCTTC. It codes for CASSLTPRLGEQFF.

This clone was counted between two and nine times. This chain links TRBV30 with TRBJ2-5, with D tentatively TRBD2 (5 bases). This CDR3 has 15 residues. The V end lost 0 bases, the J end lost 1 base, and 12 bases lay between the germline ends. Germline values: CDR1 GTSNPN, CDR2 SVGIG (reference sequence). The chain's CDR3 is CAWSVQGGAQETQYF. CDR3 nucleotides: TGTGCCTGGAGTGTACAAGGAGGAGCCCAAGAGACCCAGTACTTC.

V and J are TRBV5-1 and TRBJ1-2, with D possibly being TRBD1 (6 bases). The CDR3 loop spans 13 amino acids. Trimming shortened V by 3 bases and J by 8 bases, and 14 bases separated the two germline ends. CDR1 is SGHRS, CDR2 YFSETQ, per germline. In DNA form, the CDR3 reads TGCGCCAGCAGCTACCGACAGGCCGACGGCTACACCTTC. Translating gives CASSYRQADGYTF.

This clone was seen once. This chain uses TRBV6-1 with TRBJ2-1; D might be TRBD2 (7 bases). This CDR3 region has 15 residues. V shed 5 bases and J shed 4 bases, with 15 bases lying between them. From germline, CDR1 is MNHNS and CDR2 SASEGT. The CDR3 loop is CASSHREGHYNEQFF. The CDR3 region has the DNA TGTGCCAGCAGTCACAGGGAGGGGCATTACAATGAGCAGTTCTTC.

The V call is TRBV5-6, the J call TRBJ2-3, with 8 positions matching TRBD2. Unmatched junction bases numbered 14, after V lost 4 bases and J lost 4 bases. Germline values: CDR1 SGHDT, CDR2 YYEEEE. CDR3 length equals 17 residues. The chain's CDR3 is CASSPRGAGVPPDTQYF. Here the CDR3 DNA reads TGTGCCAGCAGCCCCCGGGGAGCGGGAGTCCCCCCAGATACGCAGTATTTT.

V usage is TRBV7-9 and J usage is TRBJ2-2, with TRBD1 identical over 7 bases. The CDR3 totals 18 residues. From germline, CDR1 is SEHNR and CDR2 FQNEAQ (reference sequence). V lost 7 bases and J lost 1; bases outside the gene matches: 15. The CDR3 DNA is TGTGCCAGCATCCATAACCGGGACAGCAGACGGAACACCGGGGAGCTGTTTTTT. Protein product: CASIHNRDSRRNTGELFF. The whole variable domain, remainder taken from reference TRBV7-9 and TRBJ2-2, is DTGVSQNPRHKITKRGQNVTFRCDPISEHNRLYWYRQTLGQGPEFLTYFQNEAQLEKSRLLSDRFSAERPKGSFSTLEIQRTEQGDSAMYLCASIHNRDSRRNTGELFFGEGSRLTVL.

This chain connects TRBV5-4 to TRBJ1-3, with TRBD1 as a possible D gene (6 bases). Trimming stripped 0 bases from V and 5 bases from J, with 12 bases between. CDR1 SGHNT and CDR2 YYREEE come from the germline V gene (reference sequence). The CDR3 consists of 15 residues. The CDR3 protein is CASSLEGESRNTIYF. CDR3 sequence (DNA): TGTGCCAGCAGCTTGGAGGGGGAATCGCGAAACACCATATATTTT.

This clone was seen repeatedly, ten times or more. The same CDR3 can be traced to other DNA sequences in this sample. CDR3 residues: CASSETGTGANVLTF. The CDR3 nucleotides are TGTGCCAGCAGTGAGACGGGGACAGGGGCCAACGTCCTGACTTTC. The chain joins TRBV2 to TRBJ2-6, with a tentative D call TRBD1 (6 bases). The germline gives CDR1 SNHLY, CDR2 FYNNEI. This CDR3 spans 15 amino acids. Trimming pared 3 bases from V and 4 bases from J, leaving 10 bases between. The whole variable domain, filled in from reference TRBV2 and TRBJ2-6, reads EPEVTQTPSHQVTQMGQEVILRCVPISNHLYFYWYRQILGQKVEFLVSFYNNEISEKSEIFDDQFSVERPDGSNFTLKIRSTKLEDSAMYFCASSETGTGANVLTFGAGSRLTVL.

This chain joins TRBV5-6 and TRBJ2-7; D is perhaps TRBD1 (5 bases). The CDR3 is 13 amino acids. Germline V gives CDR1 SGHDT, CDR2 YYEEEE. Between the trimmed V and J ends, which lost 2 bases and 6 bases, there was a span of 12 bases. CDR3 sequence reads: CASSFQGRSEQYF. CDR3 nucleotides: TGTGCCAGCAGCTTTCAGGGCAGGTCCGAGCAGTACTTC.

This sequence joins TRBV28 and TRBJ2-7; the match to TRBD1 covers 7 bases. Looked up from germline, CDR1 is MDHEN and CDR2 is SYDVKM. This CDR3 has 15 residues. Unmatched junction bases numbered 9, after V lost 7 bases and J lost 0 bases. CDR3 in amino acids: CASTPSRGSSYEQYF. CDR3 in DNA: TGTGCCAGCACCCCCTCCAGGGGGAGCTCCTACGAGCAGTACTTC.

The rearrangement joins TRBV19 to TRBJ2-7, with a tentative D call TRBD1 (6 bases). Per the germline V gene, CDR1 is LNHDA and CDR2 is SQIVND (reference sequence). Between the trimmed V and J ends, which lost 5 bases and 7 bases, there was a span of 12 bases. This CDR3 spans 12 amino acids. The CDR3 region has the DNA TGTGCCAGTAGTCAGGACAGTGGGGAGCAGTACTTC. Protein sequence: CASSQDSGEQYF.

The chain recombines TRBV18 with TRBJ2-3; D is perhaps TRBD2 (5 bases). The germline V gene encodes CDR1 KGHSH and CDR2 LQKENI. The germline V and J ends were trimmed by 1 base and 6 bases, with 14 bases remaining between them. The CDR3 has 15 amino acids. CDR3 sequence reads: CASSPRPGGADTQYF. In DNA, the CDR3 is TGTGCCAGCTCACCACGACCCGGAGGTGCGGATACGCAGTATTTT.

This rearrangement joins TRBV11-2 to TRBJ1-4; D perhaps matches TRBD1 (5 bases). The ends were cut back, 7 bases at V and 8 bases at J, with 17 bases in the middle. CDR3 size: 14 residues. CDR1 SGHAT and CDR2 FQNNGV come from the germline V gene. CDR3 DNA sequence: TGTGCCAGCAAATCAGGGATAGGAGTGGAAAAACTGTTTTTT. Its translation is CASKSGIGVEKLFF.

Details on this clone: At the DNA level, this CDR3 is encoded by other sequences in the same sample as well. The chain recombines TRBV27 with TRBJ2-7, with 7 bases identical to TRBD2. V lost 6 bases, J lost 2 bases, and 7 bases stayed unmatched. CDR1 and CDR2 from the germline V gene are MNHEY and SMNVEV (reference sequence). The CDR3 totals 14 residues. The CDR3 here is CASRRLAGTYEQYF. CDR3 DNA sequence: TGTGCCAGCAGGAGACTAGCTGGCACCTACGAGCAGTACTTC.

CDR3 loop: CASSLSDGFAYEQYF. In DNA form, the CDR3 reads TGTGCCAGCAGCCTATCCGACGGGTTCGCCTACGAGCAGTACTTC. The chain employs TRBV9 and TRBJ2-7; D unclear. The V end was cut by 4 bases, the J end by 2 bases, with 16 bases between. The CDR3 has 15 amino acids. Per the germline V gene, CDR1 is SGDLS and CDR2 is YYNGEE. Together with reference TRBV9 and TRBJ2-7, the CDR3 gives the full variable domain: DSGVTQTPKHLITATGQRVTLRCSPRSGDLSVYWYQQSLDQGLQFLIQYYNGEERAKGNILERFSAQQFPDLHSELNLSSLELGDSALYFCASSLSDGFAYEQYFGPGTRLTVT.

V usage is TRBV10-3 and J usage is TRBJ2-1; D remains unclear. V was pared by 3 bases and J by 5 bases, with 14 bases between. The length of the CDR3 is 15 residues. Germline V gene sequence: CDR1 ENHRY, CDR2 SYGVKD. CDR3 sequence reads: CAISDRTRLNNEQFF. The CDR3 DNA sequence: TGTGCCATCAGTGACAGAACGCGGTTGAACAATGAGCAGTTCTTC.

This chain joins TRBV5-1 and TRBJ2-4; D may be TRBD1 (7 bases). V was pared by 2 bases and J by 1 base, with 16 bases between. This CDR3 is 17 amino acids long. The germline V gene encodes CDR1 SGHRS and CDR2 YFSETQ. The CDR3 region is CASSLRQGGVAKNIQYF. CDR3 in DNA: TGCGCCAGCAGCTTACGACAGGGAGGAGTCGCCAAAAACATTCAGTACTTC.

The chain carries TRBV9 and TRBJ2-2; D uncertain. Germline V gene data show CDR1 as SGDLS and CDR2 as YYNGEE. This CDR3 has 19 amino acids. Deletions cut 0 bases from V and 1 base from J, with 19 bases between. As DNA, the CDR3 is TGTGCCAGCAGCGTAGATCTGGATACGGCGGCCCAGAACACCGGGGAGCTGTTTTTT. It specifies CASSVDLDTAAQNTGELFF.

The chain links TRBV29-1 to TRBJ1-1; TRBD1 is a possible D gene (6 bases). V was clipped by 6 bases and J by 0 bases, with 8 bases between them. In germline, CDR1 is SQVTM, CDR2 ANQGSEA. The CDR3 has 12 residues. The CDR3 region has the DNA TGCAGCGTAGGACAGATGAACACTGAAGCTTTCTTT. Residues: CSVGQMNTEAFF.

The chain links TRBV7-9 to TRBJ1-1; TRBD1 matches at 7 bases. The CDR3 spans 14 residues. Trimming at V came to 5 bases and at J to 7 bases, leaving 10 bases not matched to a gene. CDR1 is SEHNR and CDR2 is FQNEAQ in the germline V gene (reference sequence). Written as DNA, the CDR3 is TGTGCCAGCAGCCCCCGGACAGGAAATGATGAAGCTTTCTTT. Translation gives CASSPRTGNDEAFF.

This clone came up once. The gene calls are TRBV27 and TRBJ2-4; TRBD1 might be the D (6 bases). The germline CDR1 and CDR2 sequences are MNHEY and SMNVEV (reference sequence). V lost 4 bases to trimming and J lost 0 bases, with 13 bases between them. The CDR3 is made up of 16 amino acids. The CDR3 DNA is TGTGCCAGCAGTTGGGGAACACAGGGAGCCAAAAACATTCAGTACTTC. Translated, it gives CASSWGTQGAKNIQYF.

With respect to this clone: This may stem from a read error, because a much larger clone lies one nucleotide away. This specimen includes other DNA sequences encoding the same CDR3. The rearrangement uses TRBV2 and TRBJ2-1; D is ambiguous. Germline V gene sequence: CDR1 SNHLY, CDR2 FYNNEI. The CDR3 contains 14 residues. The CDR3 region has the DNA TGTGCCAGCAGTTTCAATCAGGTTGGCAATGAACAGTTCTTC. Translated: CASSFNQVGNEQFF.